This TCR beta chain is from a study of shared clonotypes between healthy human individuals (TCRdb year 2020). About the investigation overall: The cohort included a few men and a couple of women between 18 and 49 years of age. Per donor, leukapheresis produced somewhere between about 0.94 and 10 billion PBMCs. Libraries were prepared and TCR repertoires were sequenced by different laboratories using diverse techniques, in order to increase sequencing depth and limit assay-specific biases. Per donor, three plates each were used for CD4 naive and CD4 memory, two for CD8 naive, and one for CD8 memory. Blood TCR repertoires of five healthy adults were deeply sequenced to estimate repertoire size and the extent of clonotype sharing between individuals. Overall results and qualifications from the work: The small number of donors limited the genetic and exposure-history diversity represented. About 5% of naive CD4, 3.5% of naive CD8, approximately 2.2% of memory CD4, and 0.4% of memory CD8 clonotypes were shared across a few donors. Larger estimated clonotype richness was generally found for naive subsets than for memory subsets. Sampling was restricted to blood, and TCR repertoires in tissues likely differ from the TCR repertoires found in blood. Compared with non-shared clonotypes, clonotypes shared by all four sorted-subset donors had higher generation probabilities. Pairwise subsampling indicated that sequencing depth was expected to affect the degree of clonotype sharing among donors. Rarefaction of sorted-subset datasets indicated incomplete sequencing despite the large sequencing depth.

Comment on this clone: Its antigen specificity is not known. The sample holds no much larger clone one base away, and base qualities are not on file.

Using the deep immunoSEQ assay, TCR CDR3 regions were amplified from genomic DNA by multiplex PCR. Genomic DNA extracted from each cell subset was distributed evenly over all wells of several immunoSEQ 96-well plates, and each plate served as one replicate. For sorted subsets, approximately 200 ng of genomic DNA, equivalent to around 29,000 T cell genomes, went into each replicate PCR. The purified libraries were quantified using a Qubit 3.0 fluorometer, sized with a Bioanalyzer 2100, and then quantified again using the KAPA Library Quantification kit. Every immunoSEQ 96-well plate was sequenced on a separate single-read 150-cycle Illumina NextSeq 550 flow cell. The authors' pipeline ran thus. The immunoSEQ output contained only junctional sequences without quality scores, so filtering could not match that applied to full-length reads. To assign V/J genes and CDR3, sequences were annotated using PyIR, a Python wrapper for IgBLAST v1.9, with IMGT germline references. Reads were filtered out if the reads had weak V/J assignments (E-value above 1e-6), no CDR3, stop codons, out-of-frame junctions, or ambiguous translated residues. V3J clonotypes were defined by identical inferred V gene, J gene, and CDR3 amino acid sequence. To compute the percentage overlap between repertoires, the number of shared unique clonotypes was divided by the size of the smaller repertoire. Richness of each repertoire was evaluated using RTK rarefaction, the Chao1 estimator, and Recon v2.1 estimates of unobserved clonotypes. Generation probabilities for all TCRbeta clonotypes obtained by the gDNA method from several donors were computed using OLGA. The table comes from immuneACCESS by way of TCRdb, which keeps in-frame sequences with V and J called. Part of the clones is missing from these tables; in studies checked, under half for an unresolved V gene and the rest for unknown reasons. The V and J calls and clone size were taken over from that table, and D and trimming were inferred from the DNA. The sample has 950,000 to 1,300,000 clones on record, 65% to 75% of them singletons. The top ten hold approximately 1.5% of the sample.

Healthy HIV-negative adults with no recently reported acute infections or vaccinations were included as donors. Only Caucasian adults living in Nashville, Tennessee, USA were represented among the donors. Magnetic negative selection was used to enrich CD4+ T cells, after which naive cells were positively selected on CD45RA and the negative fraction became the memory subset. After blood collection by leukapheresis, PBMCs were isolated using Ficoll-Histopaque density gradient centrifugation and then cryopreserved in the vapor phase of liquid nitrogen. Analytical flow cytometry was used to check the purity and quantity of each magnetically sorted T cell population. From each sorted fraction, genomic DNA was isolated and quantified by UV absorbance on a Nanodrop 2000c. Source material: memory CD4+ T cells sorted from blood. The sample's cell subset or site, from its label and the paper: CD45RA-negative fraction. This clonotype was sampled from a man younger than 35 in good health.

The bases are TGTGCCAGCTCACCAGCCGGGACAGGGTCGAGCACCGGGGAGCTGTTTTTT. It encodes CASSPAGTGSSTGELFF. The chain uses TRBV18 and TRBJ2-2, and 9 junctional nucleotides match TRBD1. Per the germline V gene, KGHSH is the CDR1 and LQKENI is the CDR2. The CDR3 holds 17 amino acids from the cysteine to the phenylalanine. Here the CDR3 DNA is all that survives: 51 bases in frame from base 1. Germline trimming: 2 bases from V, 4 bases from J; junction bases outside gene matches: 8.